This T cell receptor (beta chain) was found in a study of blood T cell repertoires in COVID-19. Overall study context: Nucleic acid was either cDNA or gDNA, and it came from T cells, B-cell-depleted T cells, or PBMCs.

Trimming stripped 2 bases from V and 5 bases from J, with 10 bases between. Germline-derived CDR1 and CDR2 are SEHNR and FQNEAQ (reference sequence). The CDR3 sequence is 14 residues long. The assay was immunoSEQ multiplex PCR, and TCRdb's table has in-frame clones only and misses some. The sample lists roughly 250,000 clones, 84% occurring once. The chain carries TRBV7-9 and TRBJ1-3; D perhaps matches TRBD1 (5 bases). The sample consisted of peripheral blood. This clonotype originated in a man aged 45-65 years with acute or convalescent COVID-19. The CDR3 DNA follows: TGTGCCAGCAGCTTATTGGGGCAAAGAAACACCATATATTTT. Translating gives CASSLLGQRNTIYF.